This TCR beta chain was sequenced during a study of tumor and adjacent non-tumor tissue in lung cancer. General study findings and limits: Top 100 clones took a larger repertoire share in normal lung. Patients with more diverse tumor TCRs had worse survival.

This clonotype was seen many times. No antigen is known for it. The CDR3 spans 17 residues. The trim removed 1 base at V and 6 bases at J, leaving 10 bases unmatched. The V gene's germline CDR1 is SGHVS and CDR2 FQNEAQ. RNA was extracted from bulk tissue without any cell sorting. Newly diagnosed lung cancer patients had thoracic surgery in China, August–late 2014, without prior chemotherapy. The library came from three nested PCR rounds adapted from ARM-PCR protocols. TCRdb used MiXCR to reprocess the multiplex PCR reads, holding one entry per CDR3 protein. In the table there are about 93,000 distinct CDR3 sequences, approximately 65% of which are singletons.

This chain uses TRBV7-8 with TRBJ2-1, with TRBD2 matching over 9 bases. This clonotype originated in a man aged 60 to 75 with non-small cell lung cancer. The sequenced material came from lung tumor tissue. CDR3: CASSLGFSGRSANEQFF. The CDR3 DNA sequence: TGTGCCAGCAGCTTAGGCTTCAGCGGGAGGTCCGCCAATGAGCAGTTCTTC.